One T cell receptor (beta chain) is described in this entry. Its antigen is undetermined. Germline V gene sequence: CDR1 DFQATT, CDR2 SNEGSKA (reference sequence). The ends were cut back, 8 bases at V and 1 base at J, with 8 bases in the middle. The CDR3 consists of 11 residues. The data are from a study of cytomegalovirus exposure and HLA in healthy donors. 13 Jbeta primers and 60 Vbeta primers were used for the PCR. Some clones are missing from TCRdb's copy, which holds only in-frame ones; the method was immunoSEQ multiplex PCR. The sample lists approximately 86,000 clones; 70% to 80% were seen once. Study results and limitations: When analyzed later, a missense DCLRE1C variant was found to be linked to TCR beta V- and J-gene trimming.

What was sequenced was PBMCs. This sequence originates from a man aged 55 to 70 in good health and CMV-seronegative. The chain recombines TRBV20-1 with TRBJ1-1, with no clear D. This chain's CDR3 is CSHSANTEAFF. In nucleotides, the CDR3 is TGCAGTCACAGTGCGAACACTGAAGCTTTCTTT.